This T cell receptor (beta chain) comes out of a study of beta chain features in type 1 diabetes. Study results and limitations: In patients and controls equally, PCR might favor templates that are shorter. When Type 1 diabetes patients were examined, their TCRB CDR3s proved moderately but significantly shorter in all four CD4+ subsets. Whether TCRB rearrangement is influenced by HLA type was left unresolved in this analysis.

Germline CDR1 and CDR2: SGHTA and FQGNSA. Losses at the gene ends were 4 bases for V and 4 bases for J; bases not matched to a gene: 6. The CDR3 has 15 residues. What was sequenced were expressed TCRB transcripts, since all of the isolated RNA had been reverse transcribed. Sequenced by immunoSEQ multiplex PCR; TCRdb stores in-frame clones only, minus some. Of roughly 150,000 clones listed, approximately 8.1% are singletons. This clone was seen a few times. Its antigen is currently unknown. Material: central memory CD4+ T cells from blood. The chain couples TRBV7-2 to TRBJ2-2, with TRBD1 identical over 7 bases. This sequence was found in a woman aged 40-49 years with type 1 diabetes. In DNA, the CDR3 is TGTGCCAGCAGCTCAGACAGGGCGGGCACCGGGGAGCTGTTTTTT. It specifies CASSSDRAGTGELFF.